These 14 T cell receptor beta chains share one sample of origin, sequenced in a study of radiotherapy plus CTLA-4 blockade in lung cancer. The table came from immunoSEQ multiplex PCR; TCRdb's copy has only in-frame clones and leaves some out. The table has 80,000 or so clones, 78% seen once; the top ten hold 4%. This sample comprised peripheral blood, obtained from a patient treated with radiotherapy plus ipilimumab. The source is a human donor with non-small cell lung cancer who had a partial response to radiotherapy plus ipilimumab. Some clones in this sample may be carry-over from other donors' samples.

This clone has a handful of counts. No DNA is shown, since the ends of the CDR3 on it are uncertain; the CDR3 is the one TCRdb lists. The chain has TRBV19 and TRBJ1-2. The CDR3 region is 13 residues in length, termini included. Germline CDR1 LNHDA, CDR2 SQIVND (reference sequence). CDR3 sequence reads: CASTPVAGGNPTF.

Notes on this clone: At one end the junction does not follow the germline gene, possibly because of a read error. This chain connects TRBV5-4 to TRBJ2-5; 9 bases agree with TRBD1. CDR3 size: 14 residues. Per germline, CDR1 SGHNT and CDR2 YYREEE (reference sequence). Written as DNA, the CDR3 is TGTGCCAGCAGCACGGGACAGGGAAGGGTATGGCCAGACTTC. Amino acids: CASSTGQGRVWPDF.

The genes are TRBV5-1 and TRBJ1-1; 12 positions match TRBD1. Germline assignment: CDR1 SGHRS and CDR2 YFSETQ. V shed 3 bases and J 4 bases; nucleotides not matched to a gene: 13. The CDR3 consists of 18 residues. CDR3 protein: CASSSGTGGARFSTEAFF. The CDR3 DNA sequence: TGCGCCAGCAGCTCGGGGACAGGGGGCGCGAGGTTTAGCACTGAAGCTTTCTTT.

This clone showed up just a few times. V is TRBV30 and J is TRBJ2-2, with a weak D call TRBD2 (5 bases). Germline V gene data show CDR1 as GTSNPN and CDR2 as SVGIG (reference sequence). This CDR3 is built from 14 residues. With 0 bases removed from V and 5 bases from J, the gap between germline ends came to 10 bases. The CDR3: CAWSVGSRTGELFF. In DNA, the CDR3 is TGTGCCTGGAGTGTTGGGAGTCGAACCGGGGAGCTGTTTTTT.

The chain recombines TRBV5-3 with TRBJ2-7; D perhaps matches TRBD1 (5 bases). TRBV5-3 is treated as an ORF (open reading frame) with a function not yet certain. V dropped 5 bases and J dropped 2 bases, with 11 bases sitting between them. This CDR3 contains 13 residues. The CDR3 protein is CARREGATYEQYF. CDR3 sequence (DNA): TGTGCCAGAAGGGAAGGGGCCACCTACGAGCAGTACTTC.

The chain carries TRBV18 and TRBJ2-3, with D maybe TRBD2 (5 bases). Trimming cost V 3 bases and J 0 bases, with 10 bases left between them. CDR1 and CDR2 from the germline V gene are KGHSH and LQKENI. CDR3 length equals 15 residues. CDR3 region: CASSPFSGSTDTQYF. The DNA of the CDR3 is TGTGCCAGCTCACCTTTCAGCGGTAGCACAGATACGCAGTATTTT.

This clone turned up a few times. The CDR3 DNA follows: TGTGCCAGCAGCTTAGTCGGAGAGACCCAGTACTTC. This translates into CASSLVGETQYF. The chain recombines TRBV7-9 with TRBJ2-5; D is ambiguous. Germline lookup yields CDR1 SEHNR and CDR2 FQNEAQ (reference sequence). The CDR3 loop spans 12 amino acids. V lost 1 base and J 4 bases, leaving 4 bases between the germline ends. Variable domain in full (rest from reference TRBV7-9 and TRBJ2-5): DTGVSQNPRHKITKRGQNVTFRCDPISEHNRLYWYRQTLGQGPEFLTYFQNEAQLEKSRLLSDRFSAERPKGSFSTLEIQRTEQGDSAMYLCASSLVGETQYFGPGTRLLVL.

V and J are TRBV7-9 and TRBJ2-7; tentative D call: TRBD2 (6 bases). The V and J ends lost 2 bases and 2 bases respectively, with 16 bases between them. This CDR3 has 16 amino acids. Per the germline V gene, CDR1 is SEHNR and CDR2 is FQNEAQ (reference sequence). The CDR3 sequence is CASSLIVAGPTYEQYF. DNA for the CDR3: TGTGCCAGCAGCTTAATCGTTGCGGGACCCACCTACGAGCAGTACTTC.

This clone was counted a single time. The chain combines TRBV11-2 with TRBJ2-1; D is unclear. The germline V gene has CDR1 SGHAT and CDR2 FQNNGV. The CDR3 has 15 residues. The ends were cut back, 5 bases at V and 6 bases at J, with 17 bases in the middle. CDR3 bases: TGTGCCAGCAGCCCTCGAGCTTCCAACGGCAATGAGCAGTTCTTC. This sequence encodes CASSPRASNGNEQFF.

The chain uses TRBV6-5 and TRBJ2-2; a weak D match, TRBD2 (5 bases). V gave up 6 bases and J gave up 7 bases, with 12 bases separating them. In germline, CDR1 is MNHEY, CDR2 SVGAGI. This CDR3 is 13 amino acids long. The CDR3, as DNA: TGTGCCAGCAGCCGCGGGCAGTACGGGGAGCTGTTTTTT. Translated, it gives CASSRGQYGELFF.

V usage is TRBV23-1 and J usage is TRBJ2-5; D call uncertain. TRBV23-1 is an ORF, with its function uncertain. This CDR3 is 15 amino acids long. The V end was cut by 0 bases, the J end by 11 bases, with 19 bases between. The DNA of the CDR3 is TGCGCCAGCAGTCAATCTCTTAACGGTACGCGAGAGCAGTACTTC. It is translated as CASSQSLNGTREQYF.

The rearrangement joins TRBV7-3 to TRBJ2-2, with D tentatively TRBD1 (5 bases). Trimming removed 5 bases at V and 6 bases at J, with 13 bases between. Germline values: CDR1 SGHTA, CDR2 FQGTGA. This CDR3 has 14 amino acids. CDR3 in amino acids: CASSTLQASGELFF. The CDR3 region has the DNA TGTGCCAGCAGCACCTTACAGGCATCCGGGGAGCTGTTTTTT. The full variable domain, with the rest looked up from reference TRBV7-3 and TRBJ2-2, is GAGVSQTPSNKVTEKGKYVELRCDPISGHTALYWYRQSLGQGPEFLIYFQGTGAADDSGLPNDRFFAVRPEGSVSTLKIQRTERGDSAVYLCASSTLQASGELFFGEGSRLTVL.

The count of this clone is one. This chain connects TRBV4-3 to TRBJ2-5; 8 bases line up with TRBD2. The CDR3 runs to 17 residues. Per germline, CDR1 LGHNA and CDR2 YSLEER. Trimming removed 0 bases from V and 2 bases from J; junction bases left unmatched: 8. The CDR3 nucleotides read TGCGCCAGCAGCCAAGATTGGGCGGGGGGCCTGCAAGAGACCCAGTACTTC. It codes for CASSQDWAGGLQETQYF.

The chain is built from TRBV27 and TRBJ2-1; 8 positions match TRBD1. This CDR3 comprises 16 residues. From germline, CDR1 is MNHEY and CDR2 SMNVEV (reference sequence). V gave up 5 bases and J gave up 2 bases; unmatched junction bases: 8. In DNA, the CDR3 is TGTGCCAGCAGTATAAGACAGGGGACTCCCTACAATGAGCAGTTCTTC. Its protein is CASSIRQGTPYNEQFF.